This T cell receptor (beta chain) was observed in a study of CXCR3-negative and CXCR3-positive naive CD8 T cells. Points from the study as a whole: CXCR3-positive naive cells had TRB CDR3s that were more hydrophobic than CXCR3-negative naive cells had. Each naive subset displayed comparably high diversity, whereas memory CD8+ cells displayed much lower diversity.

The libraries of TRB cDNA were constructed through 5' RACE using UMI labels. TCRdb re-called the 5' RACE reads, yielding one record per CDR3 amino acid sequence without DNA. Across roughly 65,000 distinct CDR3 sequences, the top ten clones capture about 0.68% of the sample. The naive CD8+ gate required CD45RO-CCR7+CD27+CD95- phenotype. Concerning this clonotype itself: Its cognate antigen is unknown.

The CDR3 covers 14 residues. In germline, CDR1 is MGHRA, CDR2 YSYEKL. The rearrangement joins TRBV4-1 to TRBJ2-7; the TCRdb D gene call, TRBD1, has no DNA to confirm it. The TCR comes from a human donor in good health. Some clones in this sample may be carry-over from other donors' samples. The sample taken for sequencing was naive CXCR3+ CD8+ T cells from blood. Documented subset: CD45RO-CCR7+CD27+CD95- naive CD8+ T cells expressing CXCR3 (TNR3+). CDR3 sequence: CASSHLQGSYEQYF.